This entry features one TCR beta chain sequence. What it binds is not known. The data stem from a study of cytomegalovirus exposure and HLA in healthy donors. PCR primers comprised 60 Vbeta and 13 Jbeta primers. Assay: immunoSEQ multiplex PCR; the TCRdb copy retains only in-frame clones and omits some. The profile shows about 150,000 clones, approximately 68% of them singletons. Findings of the study overall: Further analysis, carried out later, found HLA-associated TCR beta chains more clonally expanded than equally common other chains. Later analysis associated a missense DCLRE1C variant with TCR beta V- and J-gene trimming. V segments that were indistinguishable, TRBV6-2 and TRBV6-3 among them, were omitted from analysis. Through in vitro validation, a few CMV-associated chains were shown to be specific for CMV antigens.

CDR1 and CDR2 from the germline V gene are MDHEN and SYDVKM. The length of the CDR3 is 15 residues. The V and J ends lost 2 bases and 3 bases, in that order; junction bases with no gene match: 1. The V and J genes are TRBV28 and TRBJ2-7; 13 positions match TRBD2. This TCR was recovered from a man in his fifties or sixties in good health and CMV-seronegative. Input material: PBMCs. The CDR3 loop reads CASSLTSGRVYEQYF. In DNA, the CDR3 is TGTGCCAGCAGTTTAACTAGCGGGAGGGTCTACGAGCAGTACTTC.